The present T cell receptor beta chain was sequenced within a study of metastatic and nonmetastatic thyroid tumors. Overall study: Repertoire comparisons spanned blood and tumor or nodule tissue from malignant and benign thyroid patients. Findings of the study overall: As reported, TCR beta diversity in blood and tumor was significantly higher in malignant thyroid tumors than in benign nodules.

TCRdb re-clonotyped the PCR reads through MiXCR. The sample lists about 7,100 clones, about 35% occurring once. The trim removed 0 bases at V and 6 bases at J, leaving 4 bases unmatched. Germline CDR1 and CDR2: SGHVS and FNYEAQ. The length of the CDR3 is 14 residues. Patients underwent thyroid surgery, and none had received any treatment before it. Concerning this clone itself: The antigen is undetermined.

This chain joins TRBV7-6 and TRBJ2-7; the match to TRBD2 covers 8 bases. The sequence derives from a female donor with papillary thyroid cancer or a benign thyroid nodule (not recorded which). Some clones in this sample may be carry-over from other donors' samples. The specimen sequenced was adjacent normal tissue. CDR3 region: CASSLASAGGEQYF. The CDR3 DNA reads TGTGCCAGCAGCTTAGCCTCGGCGGGAGGCGAGCAGTACTTC.